The rows below give T cell receptor beta chains drawn from one sample of a study of blood T cell repertoires in COVID-19. Some clones are missing from TCRdb's copy, which holds only in-frame ones; the method was immunoSEQ multiplex PCR. Of 55,000 to 70,000 clones in the sample, around 87% were seen once. Sequenced input: peripheral blood. These receptor sequences come from a man aged 55 to 70 with acute or convalescent COVID-19. Each CDR3 is given with its conserved first and last residue. D genes are given only for firm matches. Some rows mark clone size as missing; the rest say once, few, many or name a class of expanded clone.

d_call	v_call	j_call	clone_size	cdr3_aa	cdr3_nt
NA	TRBV7-9	TRBJ1-1	NA	CASSPSEFTEAFF	TGTGCCAGCAGCCCAAGTGAGTTCACTGAAGCTTTCTTT
TRBD1	TRBV4-3	TRBJ1-2	NA	CASSQDRGNYGYTF	TGCGCCAGCAGCCAGGACAGGGGAAACTATGGCTACACCTTC
NA	TRBV3-1/TRBV3-2	TRBJ2-3	NA	CASSQRTGAGTDTQYF	TGTGCCAGCAGCCAAAGGACTGGGGCGGGGACAGATACGCAGTATTTT
NA	TRBV27	TRBJ1-5	NA	CASSQVGANSNQPQHF	TGTGCCAGCAGTCAGGTTGGGGCTAATAGCAATCAGCCCCAGCATTTT
TRBD1	TRBV27	TRBJ1-3	NA	CASSPGTGIIGNTIYF	TGTGCCAGCAGTCCAGGGACAGGGATAATCGGAAACACCATATATTTT
NA	TRBV30	TRBJ1-1	NA	CAWRFGGSNEAFF	TGTGCCTGGAGATTCGGGGGTTCAAATGAAGCTTTCTTT
NA	TRBV19	TRBJ2-7	NA	CASSNSRKNSYEQYF	TGTGCCAGTAGTAACTCGAGAAAAAACTCCTACGAGCAGTACTTC
NA	TRBV6-5	TRBJ1-5	NA	CASSYSRGSQPQHF	TGTGCCAGCAGTTACTCACGGGGAAGTCAGCCCCAGCATTTT
NA	TRBV7-2	TRBJ2-1	NA	CASSPQRVRGNEQFF	TGTGCCAGCAGCCCCCAAAGAGTCCGGGGCAATGAGCAGTTCTTC
NA	TRBV5-6	TRBJ2-7	NA	CASSLDSAYEQYF	TGTGCCAGCAGCTTGGACTCTGCCTACGAGCAGTACTTC
TRBD1	TRBV4-3	TRBJ1-2	NA	CASSQSYSRDSYGYTF	TGCGCCAGCAGCCAATCTTACTCCCGGGACAGCTATGGCTACACCTTC
TRBD1	TRBV4-2	TRBJ2-2	NA	CASSQDDRGSIGELFF	TGTGCCAGCAGCCAGGACGACAGGGGGTCGATCGGGGAGCTGTTTTTT
TRBD1	TRBV11-2	TRBJ1-4	NA	CASSLGQGQGLNEKLFF	TGTGCCAGCAGCTTGGGCCAGGGACAGGGCCTAAATGAAAAACTGTTTTTT
TRBD1	TRBV4-1	TRBJ2-2	once	CASSHPPGQSTGELFF	TGCGCCAGCAGCCACCCACCGGGACAGTCGACCGGGGAGCTGTTTTTT
TRBD1	TRBV6-5	TRBJ1-2	NA	CASSYAGGYGYTF	TGTGCCAGCAGTTACGCAGGGGGCTATGGCTACACCTTC
NA	TRBV28	TRBJ2-7	NA	CASSSRQRSSSYEQYF	TGTGCCAGCAGTTCCAGACAGAGAAGTTCCTCCTACGAGCAGTACTTC
TRBD1	TRBV5-4	TRBJ2-7	NA	CASSLGQGAWEQYF	TGTGCCAGCAGCTTGGGACAGGGGGCCTGGGAGCAGTACTTC
TRBD1	TRBV12-3/TRBV12-4	TRBJ1-2	NA	CASRQGANYGYTF	TGTGCCAGCAGACAGGGGGCTAACTATGGCTACACCTTC
TRBD1	TRBV19	TRBJ1-1	NA	CASSIDSGRGLLNTEAFF	TGTGCCAGTAGTATAGATTCGGGCAGGGGGCTTTTGAACACTGAAGCTTTCTTT
NA	TRBV28	TRBJ1-2	NA	CASRRQGSYGYTF	TGTGCCAGCAGGCGTCAGGGGAGTTATGGCTACACCTTC
NA	TRBV9	TRBJ2-4	NA	CASSSMAGSAKNIQYF	TGTGCCAGCAGCTCGATGGCGGGGTCGGCCAAAAACATTCAGTACTTC
TRBD1	TRBV3-1/TRBV3-2	TRBJ1-1	NA	CASSRIPGGGTEAFF	TGTGCCAGCAGCCGAATTCCAGGGGGAGGTACTGAAGCTTTCTTT
TRBD1	TRBV18	TRBJ1-2	NA	CASSLSPGTVQGGYTF	TGTGCCAGCTCACTGTCCCCCGGGACAGTCCAGGGGGGCTACACCTTC